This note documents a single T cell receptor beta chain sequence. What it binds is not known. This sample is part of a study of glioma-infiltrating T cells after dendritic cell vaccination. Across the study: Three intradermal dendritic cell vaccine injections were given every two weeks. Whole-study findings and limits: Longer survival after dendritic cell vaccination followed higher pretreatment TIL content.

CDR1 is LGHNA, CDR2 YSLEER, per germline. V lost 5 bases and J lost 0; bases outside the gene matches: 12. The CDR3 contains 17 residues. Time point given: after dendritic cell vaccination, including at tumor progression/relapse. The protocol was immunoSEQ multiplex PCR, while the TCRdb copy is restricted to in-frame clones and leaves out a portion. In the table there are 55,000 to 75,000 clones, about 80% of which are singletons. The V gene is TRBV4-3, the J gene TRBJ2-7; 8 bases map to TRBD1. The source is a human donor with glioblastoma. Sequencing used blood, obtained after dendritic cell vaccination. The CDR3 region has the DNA TGCGCCAGCAGCGCCCGACAGGGGCCCTACTCCTCCTACGAGCAGTACTTC. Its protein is CASSARQGPYSSYEQYF.